This T cell receptor beta chain was sequenced in a study of T cell responses to AZD1222 COVID-19 vaccine. This table comes from immunoSEQ multiplex PCR, and its TCRdb copy is limited to in-frame clones, with some not included. The sample holds fewer than 130,000 clones, approximately 90% seen once. Findings and limits, study-wide: Epitopes outside B.1.351 and B.1.1.7 mutated regions reportedly drew nearly half of spike TCRs. Mostly white British, mostly female donors; authors suggested clonal diversity may be underestimated. The study sampled repertoires only after the peak T cell response. Recipients of two AZD1222 doses showed rising Spike-specific TCR breadth and depth.

In the case of this clone: Its antigen is undetermined.

This TCR derives from an adult who received the AZD1222 COVID-19 vaccine. The sequences come from peripheral blood, collected 28 days after the second AZD1222 dose.

CDR3 sequence: CASSPSTSGTGQFF. The CDR3 bases are TGTGCCAGCAGCCCGAGTACTAGCGGGACCGGGCAGTTCTTC. The gene calls are TRBV11-2 and TRBJ2-1; 10 bases fit TRBD2. CDR1 SGHAT and CDR2 FQNNGV come from the germline V gene. There are 14 residues in the CDR3. The V gene end was trimmed by 5 bases and the J gene end by 12 bases; junction bases not matched to a gene: 10.